The 27 T cell receptor beta chains below all came from one sample that was sequenced in a study of blood T cells in healthy people across ages. For the second PCR, which ran for 7 to 11 cycles, a sample-barcoded 5' primer and a J-beta primer mix were used. Via MiXCR, TCRdb re-called the 5' RACE reads, giving one row per CDR3 protein. The top ten clones hold approximately 2.1% of a sample with 1.5 million to 2 million distinct CDR3 sequences, around 48% of them seen once. Sequenced sample: blood. These receptors all come from a middle-aged woman in good health.

Comment on this clonotype: One end of the junction does not line up with germline, which may come from a read error. The chain combines TRBV12-3 or TRBV12-4 with TRBJ1-4; D is unresolved. The CDR3 has 16 residues. Here the CDR3 reads CAGRERRQGVGEKLFF. The CDR3 nucleotides are TGTGCCGGCAGAGAGAGGAGGCAAGGTGTTGGTGAAAAACTGTTTTTT.

This clonotype was seen a handful of times. This sequence joins TRBV6-2 or TRBV6-3 and TRBJ2-1; 12 positions match TRBD2. The CDR3 sequence is 14 residues long. J lost 10 bases, V lost 5 bases, and 6 bases had no gene match. Germline CDR1 and CDR2: MNHEY and SVGEGT. The CDR3 loop reads CASSGLAGRGEQFF. The CDR3 DNA reads as TGTGCCAGCAGTGGACTAGCGGGGCGTGGAGAGCAGTTCTTC.

The table lists this clonotype with a few counts. The chain carries TRBV29-1 and TRBJ1-2; 10 nucleotides line up with TRBD1. J gave up 8 bases and V 7 bases, and 10 bases lay outside the gene matches. Germline CDR1 and CDR2: SQVTM and ANQGSEA. The CDR3 sequence is 13 residues long. The CDR3 loop is CSDPGQGKFGYTF. In nucleotides, the CDR3 is TGCAGCGACCCGGGACAGGGGAAGTTCGGCTACACCTTC.

This clonotype appeared a single time. The chain joins TRBV5-1 to TRBJ1-2; tentatively, D is TRBD1 (5 bases). The CDR3 is made up of 15 amino acids. V lost 5 bases and J 5 bases, leaving 19 bases between the germline ends. CDR1 is SGHRS, CDR2 YFSETQ, per germline. Written as DNA, the CDR3 is TGCGCCAGCAGTCTACAGGCGTCGGAGGGGTATGGCTACACCTTC. The encoded protein is CASSLQASEGYGYTF.

This clonotype came up once. The chain has TRBV6-1 and TRBJ1-2; tentative D call: TRBD1 (6 bases). The CDR3 sequence is 13 residues long. Germline V CDR1 and CDR2: MNHNS, SASEGT. V was shortened by 4 bases and J by 2 bases, with 8 bases between the two germline ends. DNA of the CDR3: TGTGCCAGCAGTGGGGGGCTAAACTATGGCTACACCTTC. It translates to CASSGGLNYGYTF.

This chain joins TRBV7-9 and TRBJ2-1, with D possibly being TRBD2 (6 bases). The CDR3 is 15 amino acids. Germline CDR1 reads SEHNR; CDR2 reads FQNEAQ (reference sequence). Trimming removed 1 base from V and 8 bases from J, with 15 bases in between. DNA of the CDR3: TGTGCCAGCAGCTTAGGGTACCCGGAGGGAGATGAGCAGTTCTTC. Residues: CASSLGYPEGDEQFF.

This clonotype was counted between two and nine times. The V call is TRBV21-1, the J call TRBJ2-7; the table names TRBD1, a call not compared with the DNA. The J call is uncertain, as TRBJ2-5 better fits the DNA end. TRBV21-1 is a pseudogene locus. CDR3 length: 17 amino acids. Here the CDR3 DNA reads TGTGCCAGCAGCAAAGGTGACGGACAGGGGGCTGGAGAGACCCAGTACTTC. Translating gives CASSKGDGQGAGETQYF.

The V gene is TRBV20-1, the J gene TRBJ1-5; unclear D gene. The CDR3 sequence is 15 residues long. Germline V gene lookup returns CDR1 DFQATT and CDR2 SNEGSKA (reference sequence). Trimming took off 6 bases at V and 0 bases at J, with 15 bases between the two ends. CDR3 residues: CSARGGQSSNQPQHF. CDR3 nucleotides: TGCAGTGCACGCGGCGGCCAATCTAGCAATCAGCCCCAGCATTTT.

About this clonotype: This could be a read error, since a much larger clone is one nucleotide away. The chain has TRBV20-1 and TRBJ2-5, with 10 bases lining up with TRBD1. Unmatched junction bases numbered 5, after V lost 8 bases and J lost 2 bases. The germline V gene has CDR1 DFQATT and CDR2 SNEGSKA (reference sequence). This CDR3 is 13 amino acids long. The CDR3 loop reads CSTRDRGQETQYF. CDR3 sequence (DNA): TGCAGTACGCGGGACAGGGGACAAGAGACCCAGTACTTC.

With regard to this clonotype: A much bigger clone sits one base away, suggesting this may be a read error. The chain links TRBV7-2 to TRBJ2-5; 9 nucleotides align to TRBD2. Trimming cost V 5 bases and J 11 bases; bases outside gene matches: 18. The germline V gene encodes CDR1 SGHTA and CDR2 FQGNSA. This CDR3 has 16 amino acids. CDR3 sequence (DNA): TGTGCCAGCAGCCCCATAGGAGCGGGGGGCGGAAATGAGCAGTACTTC. Translating gives CASSPIGAGGGNEQYF.

The chain is built from TRBV15 and TRBJ1-2; D is unresolved. This CDR3 region has 13 residues. The germline V gene has CDR1 LNHNV and CDR2 YYDKDF (reference sequence). The V end was cut by 3 bases, the J end by 4 bases, with 9 bases between. CDR3 nucleotide sequence: TGTGCCACCAGCAGGAGCAGGAGCTATGGCTACACCTTC. It translates to CATSRSRSYGYTF.

CDR3 loop: CASSLTQGQYNEQFF. The CDR3 nucleotides read TGTGCCAGCAGTTTAACACAGGGCCAATACAATGAGCAGTTCTTC. This chain connects TRBV28 to TRBJ2-1; possibly TRBD1 for D (6 bases). The CDR3 loop spans 15 amino acids. Per the germline V gene, CDR1 is MDHEN and CDR2 is SYDVKM. Trimming left V 2 bases short and J 4 bases short, with 12 bases between.

The chain employs TRBV6-5 and TRBJ2-5, with D tentatively TRBD1 or TRBD2 (6 bases each). Germline assignment: CDR1 MNHEY and CDR2 SVGAGI. The CDR3 spans 15 residues. V lost 0 bases, J lost 7 bases, and 15 bases lay in between. The chain's CDR3 is CASSYSGEGGGTQYF. DNA for the CDR3: TGTGCCAGCAGTTACTCAGGCGAGGGGGGAGGGACCCAGTACTTC.

J is TRBJ2-1 and V is TRBV4-3; 7 bases line up with TRBD2. CDR3 size: 16 residues. V lost 3 bases, J lost 7 bases, and 12 bases stayed unmatched. Germline V gives CDR1 LGHNA, CDR2 YSLEER. CDR3 in DNA: TGCGCCAGCAGCCATACGGATGATGGACTAGAGAATGAGCAGTTCTTC. It translates to CASSHTDDGLENEQFF.

CDR3 in DNA: TGTGCCAGCAGCCAAGGGTTCAGCTCCTACGAGCAGTACTTC. Translated: CASSQGFSSYEQYF. This chain links TRBV3-1 with TRBJ2-7; D ambiguous. Germline V gene sequence: CDR1 LGHDT, CDR2 YNNKEL (reference sequence). V lost 1 base and J lost 0, with 7 bases in between. CDR3 length equals 14 residues.

This chain links TRBV28 with TRBJ2-7; the match to TRBD1 covers 9 bases. The CDR3 consists of 12 residues. The V segment lost 5 bases and the J segment 7 bases; nucleotides outside the gene matches: 3. Per germline, CDR1 MDHEN and CDR2 SYDVKM. CDR3 loop: CASSGQGIEQYF. For the CDR3, the DNA is TGTGCCAGCAGTGGACAGGGGATTGAGCAGTACTTC.

This clonotype occurred a few times. The chain is built from TRBV7-9 and TRBJ2-5, with 7 bases fitting TRBD2. Germline lookup yields CDR1 SEHNR and CDR2 FQNEAQ (reference sequence). This CDR3 contains 12 residues. With 5 bases clipped from V and 11 bases from J, the junction kept 8 bases outside the gene matches. The CDR3 DNA follows: TGTGCCAGCAGCGCGGACTTGCGGGAGCAGTACTTC. Amino acid sequence: CASSADLREQYF.

This clonotype was counted between two and nine times. V and J are TRBV2 and TRBJ2-7; 15 bases align to TRBD2. Germline loops: CDR1 SNHLY, CDR2 FYNNEI. The V gene end was trimmed by 6 bases and the J gene end by 6 bases; junction bases not matched to a gene: 9. The CDR3 extends over 16 amino acids. CDR3 protein: CASRNPGLAGGFEQYF. For the CDR3, the DNA is TGTGCCAGCAGGAACCCCGGACTAGCGGGGGGGTTCGAGCAGTACTTC.

The V gene is TRBV20-1, the J gene TRBJ1-4; D is uncertain. Germline V gives CDR1 DFQATT, CDR2 SNEGSKA (reference sequence). The V end lost 3 bases, the J end lost 8 bases, and 13 bases lay between the germline ends. This CDR3 region has 13 residues. In nucleotides, the CDR3 is TGCAGTGCTAGTTTCGGGCTTGGCGAAAAACTGTTTTTT. Protein sequence: CSASFGLGEKLFF.

This clonotype was detected only once. A single base separates this from a much larger clone, so it may be a read error. V gene TRBV12-3 or TRBV12-4 combines with J gene TRBJ1-2, with D perhaps TRBD1 (6 bases). CDR3 length: 15 residues. V was cut by 5 bases and J by 9 bases, with 22 bases left in between. The CDR3 here is CASSKTTGRVDSYTF. The CDR3 nucleotides read TGTGCCAGCAGTAAAACTACAGGGAGGGTTGATAGCTACACCTTC.

V and J are TRBV11-2 and TRBJ1-4, with D possibly TRBD1 on 6 matching bases. CDR3 length: 13 residues. Germline CDR1 reads SGHAT; CDR2 reads FQNNGV. V gave up 7 bases and J gave up 5 bases, with 11 bases separating them. The CDR3 coding sequence is TGTGCCAGCACCGACAGGACCAATGAAAAACTGTTTTTT. Translated: CASTDRTNEKLFF.

This clonotype was picked up a small number of times. The chain carries TRBV12-3 or TRBV12-4 and TRBJ1-5, with D maybe TRBD1 (6 bases). This CDR3 is 15 amino acids long. V was cut by 6 bases and J by 1 base, with 13 bases left in between. DNA for the CDR3: TGTGCCAGCAGCCCTACAGGGAGCAGCAATCAGCCCCAGCATTTT. Protein product: CASSPTGSSNQPQHF.

This chain uses TRBV20-1 with TRBJ1-1, with a weak D call TRBD1 (6 bases). CDR1 and CDR2 from the germline V gene are DFQATT and SNEGSKA (reference sequence). Trimming stripped 3 bases from V and 8 bases from J, with 10 bases between. This CDR3 is built from 11 residues. The CDR3 region is CSASPDREAFF. The CDR3 nucleotides are TGCAGTGCTAGTCCTGACAGGGAAGCTTTCTTT.

The count of this clonotype is one. V and J are TRBV12-3 or TRBV12-4 and TRBJ2-3; the D gene could be TRBD1 or TRBD2 (5 bases each). V shed 5 bases and J shed 4 bases, with 19 bases lying between them. The CDR3 has 16 amino acids. The CDR3 is CASSGEGRWGADTQYF. CDR3 nucleotide sequence: TGTGCCAGCAGTGGTGAGGGGAGATGGGGAGCAGATACGCAGTATTTT.

This clonotype was observed at least ten times. This chain's CDR3 is CASSLGGGAFEQYF. Written as DNA, the CDR3 is TGTGCCAGCAGCTTAGGCGGGGGGGCCTTCGAGCAGTACTTC. This chain uses TRBV7-2 with TRBJ2-7, with 9 bases identical to TRBD2. Germline assignment: CDR1 SGHTA and CDR2 FQGNSA. CDR3 length equals 14 residues. Trimming removed 1 base from V and 6 bases from J; junction bases left unmatched: 4.

This clonotype was picked up a small number of times. The CDR3 sequence: CASSQENPAGYEQYF. The CDR3 nucleotides read TGTGCCAGCAGCCAAGAGAATCCGGCAGGCTACGAGCAGTACTTC. The J gene is TRBJ2-7, the V gene TRBV4-2, with D unresolved. The germline gives CDR1 LGHNA, CDR2 YNFKEQ. The ends were cut back, 0 bases at V and 3 bases at J, with 12 bases in the middle. The CDR3 has 15 residues.

V usage is TRBV9 and J usage is TRBJ1-2, with 9 bases aligning to TRBD1. Germline-derived CDR1 and CDR2 are SGDLS and YYNGEE. V was clipped by 4 bases and J by 8 bases; unmatched bases: 6. The CDR3 is 13 amino acids. CDR3 region: CASSTGQGWGYTF. For the CDR3, the DNA is TGTGCCAGCAGCACGGGACAGGGCTGGGGCTACACCTTC.